This T cell receptor beta chain derives from a study of graft-versus-host responses after intestinal transplantation. Germline CDR1 reads MNHNS; CDR2 reads SASEGT. Trimming took 2 bases from V and 5 from J, leaving 10 bases between them. The CDR3 loop spans 14 amino acids. On this clone itself: Its target is not known.

Data came from immunoSEQ multiplex PCR; TCRdb stores just in-frame clones and leaves some out. The data hold around 120,000 clones, with less than 95% observed a single time. This specimen was unstimulated CD4+ T cells sorted from spleen or lymph node cells, taken before intestinal transplant. This receptor was identified in a human donor who received an intestinal transplant. V and J are TRBV6-1 and TRBJ2-4; D call uncertain. The CDR3 is CASSEPGRENIQYF. The DNA of the CDR3 is TGTGCCAGCAGTGAACCGGGTCGCGAAAACATTCAGTACTTC.